One and the same sample provided the 7 T cell receptor beta chains below, sequenced in a study of CD8 T cells in ankylosing spondylitis. TCRdb used MiXCR to reprocess the 5' RACE reads, holding one entry per CDR3 protein. The repertoire includes about 160,000 distinct CDR3 sequences, around 17% of them detected once, and approximately 7.8% sits in the top ten. The sequenced sample was blood, either unsorted or a sorted T cell fraction (not recorded which). Every receptor here comes from a male donor with ankylosing spondylitis or in good health (not recorded which).

Many counts were recorded for this clonotype. The chain uses TRBV20-1 and TRBJ2-3, with 11 positions matching TRBD2. CDR1 is DFQATT, CDR2 SNEGSKA, per germline (reference sequence). V was pared by 3 bases and J by 1 base, with 27 bases of the junction left unmatched. This CDR3 has 23 residues. CDR3 protein: CSASRARFPIVSGRVEGTDTQYF. CDR3 coding DNA: TGCAGTGCTAGCAGGGCTCGCTTCCCAATAGTTAGCGGGAGGGTAGAGGGCACAGATACGCAGTATTTT.

This clonotype occurred many times. DNA of the CDR3: TGTGCCAGCCGGTTGAGCTCTGGAAACACCATATATTTT. Its protein is CASRLSSGNTIYF. The rearrangement uses TRBV7-2 and TRBJ1-3, with unresolved D. The CDR3 has 13 amino acids. V lost 8 bases and J 0 bases, leaving 8 bases between the germline ends. Germline CDR1 reads SGHTA; CDR2 reads FQGNSA. Supplemented by reference TRBV7-2 and TRBJ1-3, the full variable domain reads GAGVSQSPSNKVTEKGKDVELRCDPISGHTALYWYRQSLGQGLEFLIYFQGNSAPDKSGLPSDRFSAERTGGSVSTLTIQRTQQEDSAVYLCASRLSSGNTIYFGEGSWLTVV.

The V call is TRBV19, the J call TRBJ2-2, with TRBD2 as a possible D gene (6 bases). The CDR3 length is 13 residues. Trimming took 6 bases from V and 7 from J, leaving 12 bases between them. Germline V gene sequence: CDR1 LNHDA, CDR2 SQIVND (reference sequence). The CDR3 DNA is TGTGCCAGTAGGGAGGGCCTCGGCGGGGAGCTGTTTTTT. Amino acids: CASREGLGGELFF.

This chain links TRBV19 with TRBJ2-1; 7 bases align to TRBD2. In germline, CDR1 is LNHDA, CDR2 SQIVND (reference sequence). V trimming: 10 bases; J trimming: 4 bases; junction bases outside the gene matches: 7. The CDR3 consists of 13 residues. The DNA for the CDR3 is TGTGCCACCGGAGGGAGGGTGTACAATGAGCAGTTCTTC. This encodes CATGGRVYNEQFF. The entire variable domain, with the rest obtained from reference TRBV19 and TRBJ2-1, is as follows: DGGITQSPKYLFRKEGQNVTLSCEQNLNHDAMYWYRQDPGQGLRLIYYSQIVNDFQKGDIAEGYSVSREKKESFPLTVTSAQKNPTAFYLCATGGRVYNEQFFGPGTRLTVL.

V usage is TRBV30 and J usage is TRBJ2-7; D might be TRBD1 or TRBD2, each matching 6 bases. V lost 0 bases and J lost 6, with 18 bases in between. Germline V gene sequence: CDR1 GTSNPN, CDR2 SVGIG (reference sequence). There are 15 residues in the CDR3. This CDR3 is CAWSVWGAQVAEQYF. CDR3 in DNA: TGTGCCTGGAGTGTCTGGGGGGCGCAAGTAGCCGAGCAGTACTTC.

The chain uses TRBV7-9 and TRBJ2-1; D may match TRBD1 or TRBD2 (5 bases each). The CDR3 runs to 16 residues. Germline V lookup: CDR1 SEHNR, CDR2 FQNEAQ (reference sequence). The germline V and J ends were trimmed by 1 base and 2 bases, with 12 bases remaining between them. As DNA, the CDR3 is TGTGCCAGCAGCTTAGAGTGGGGGTCCACCTACAATGAGCAGTTCTTC. Its translation is CASSLEWGSTYNEQFF.

Ten or more counts support this clonotype. This rearrangement joins TRBV5-1 to TRBJ2-7, with D uncertain. V was clipped by 1 base and J by 6 bases, with 8 bases between them. Germline CDR1 and CDR2: SGHRS and YFSETQ. The CDR3 extends over 12 amino acids. The CDR3 bases are TGCGCCAGCAGCTTGCCCGGGTTCGAGCAGTACTTC. This codes for CASSLPGFEQYF.